This TCR beta chain was captured in a study of cytomegalovirus exposure and HLA in healthy donors. This clone has only a few counts. Vbeta (60) and Jbeta (13) primers were used in the PCR. The method was immunoSEQ multiplex PCR; TCRdb's version includes in-frame clones alone and lacks a portion of them. The sample shows about 180,000 clones, 77% of them seen only once. The sequence derives from a woman aged 60-75 years in good health and CMV-seropositive. The sample comprised PBMCs.

CDR3 coding DNA: TGTGCCAGCAGTGACTCGGTGGGGGCAAGAGATACGCAGTATTTT. This codes for CASSDSVGARDTQYF. The V and J genes are TRBV6-4 and TRBJ2-3; D perhaps matches TRBD1 (6 bases). The CDR3 sequence is 15 residues long. Germline CDR1 is MRHNA and CDR2 is SNTAGT. V shed 0 bases and J shed 5 bases, with 12 bases lying between them.